The TCR beta chain described here comes from a study of cytomegalovirus exposure and HLA in healthy donors. The PCR contained 60 Vbeta and 13 Jbeta primers. How the authors handled the data: The count from a later analysis was tens of millions of unique TCR beta chains, 9.5 million to 13 million of them shared. Sequenced by immunoSEQ multiplex PCR; TCRdb stores in-frame clones only, minus some. Clone size and the V and J calls come from that table; the DNA yielded D and trimming. The sample has 150,000 to 200,000 clones, about two thirds seen once. Whole-study findings and limits: A later analysis reportedly identified an Asian-associated ancestry cluster as carrying fewer N-insertions than the approximately 710-donor mean. The availability of immune exposure information extended only to CMV serostatus. The likely origin of a cluster of highly shared sequence variants was a sequencing artifact.

With respect to this clone: Its antigen is unidentified.

This sequence originates from a woman between 18 and 29 years old in good health and CMV-seropositive. Source material: PBMCs.

CDR3 nucleotide sequence: TGTGCCAGCGGACAGGAAAATGGCTACACCTTC. Translation: CASGQENGYTF. The V call is TRBV6-4, the J call TRBJ1-2; TRBD1 matches 7 bases. The V gene end was trimmed by 8 bases and the J gene end by 6 bases; junction bases not matched to a gene: 3. Germline V gene data show CDR1 as MRHNA and CDR2 as SNTAGT. There are 11 residues in the CDR3.